This T cell receptor (beta chain) was documented in a study of T cell responses to AZD1222 COVID-19 vaccine. Study-wide results and caveats: Every sample of the repertoires postdated the peak T cell response.

This CDR3 spans 15 amino acids. Germline V CDR1 and CDR2: LGHDT, YNNKEL (reference sequence). The V and J ends lost 4 bases and 2 bases respectively, with 15 bases between them. With regard to this clone: The target antigen is unknown.

Generated by immunoSEQ multiplex PCR, the TCRdb table keeps only in-frame clones and is missing some. Here the sample spans 84,000 or so clones, 89% being singletons. The sequences come from peripheral blood, collected on day 0 of AZD1222 vaccination. The chain employs TRBV3-1 (or the pseudogene TRBV3-2) and TRBJ2-7; D is undetermined. This receptor was identified in an adult in good health. The CDR3 nucleotides read TGTGCCAGCAGCCCCGGCCCGACGGCGACCTACGAGCAGTACTTC. Its protein is CASSPGPTATYEQYF.